This TCR beta chain was observed in a study of blood T cell repertoires in COVID-19. Study-level information: Italy, Spain and the United States were the sources of the convalescent and acute COVID-19 samples. PBMCs, B-cell-depleted T cells, or T cells were the source of the cDNA or gDNA that made up the material.

Seattle patients were enrolled during active infection and followed longitudinally. The V gene end was trimmed by 0 bases and the J gene end by 7 bases; junction bases not matched to a gene: 9. The germline V gene has CDR1 LNHNV and CDR2 YYDKDF (reference sequence). This CDR3 has 17 residues. Methods used by the authors: Reference gene primer amplification gave nucleated cell count estimates. Data came from immunoSEQ multiplex PCR; TCRdb stores just in-frame clones and leaves some out. Clone size and V and J calls were adopted from that table, with D and trimming inferred from the DNA. Here the sample spans fewer than 350,000 clones, roughly nine tenths being singletons.

The specimen was peripheral blood. The TCR originated in a young woman with COVID-19, enrolled during active disease. The chain is built from TRBV15 and TRBJ2-1; 10 bases map to TRBD1. CDR3 DNA: TGTGCCACCAGCAGAGAGGCTGGAGGGACAGGGGCAAATGAGCAGTTCTTC. This translates into CATSREAGGTGANEQFF.